The 14 T cell receptor beta chains below all came from one sample that was sequenced in a study of blood T cell repertoires in COVID-19. Profiling relied on immunoSEQ multiplex PCR, and the TCRdb table lists in-frame clones only, not all of them. The table has fewer than 200,000 clones, about 88% seen once. The sequenced sample consisted of peripheral blood. These receptors were collected from a man aged 55-75 years with acute or convalescent COVID-19.

V and J are TRBV11-2 and TRBJ2-7, with no clear D. The CDR3 is 16 residues long. V shed 3 bases and J shed 3 bases, with 18 bases lying between them. Germline V gene data show CDR1 as SGHAT and CDR2 as FQNNGV. In DNA, the CDR3 is TGTGCCAGCAGCTTCCAACACAGACCCGATCTCTACGAGCAGTACTTC. Amino acid sequence: CASSFQHRPDLYEQYF.

The chain has TRBV2 and TRBJ1-1; D perhaps matches TRBD1 (5 bases). Germline CDR1 is SNHLY and CDR2 is FYNNEI. The ends were cut back, 5 bases at V and 1 base at J, with 5 bases in the middle. The CDR3 runs 12 residues. This chain's CDR3 is CASSTGNTEAFF. The CDR3 coding sequence is TGTGCCAGCAGTACAGGGAACACTGAAGCTTTCTTT.

This CDR3 reads CAISGQSGAQYF. The CDR3 coding sequence is TGTGCCATCAGTGGGCAGTCCGGGGCGCAGTATTTT. The V and J genes are TRBV10-3 and TRBJ2-3; D is perhaps TRBD2 (5 bases). The CDR3 consists of 12 residues. The germline V gene encodes CDR1 ENHRY and CDR2 SYGVKD. Trimming left V 4 bases short and J 10 bases short, with 12 bases between.

This clone was observed a few times. The sample has other DNA sequences that encode this CDR3 too. The CDR3 nucleotides read TGTGCCAGCAGCTTATCCCTCCAAGAGACCCAGTACTTC. It codes for CASSLSLQETQYF. V usage is TRBV7-9 and J usage is TRBJ2-5, with D uncertain. The V end was cut by 2 bases, the J end by 1 base, with 5 bases between. Per the germline V gene, CDR1 is SEHNR and CDR2 is FQNEAQ (reference sequence). The CDR3 loop spans 13 amino acids.

V and J are TRBV6-1 and TRBJ1-5; TRBD1 matches 7 bases. The junction had 4 bases not matched to a gene; V was cut back by 5 bases and J by 3 bases. The CDR3 length is 14 residues. Per germline, CDR1 MNHNS and CDR2 SASEGT. CDR3 protein: CASSKGQHNQPQHF. In DNA, the CDR3 is TGTGCCAGCAGTAAGGGACAGCACAATCAGCCCCAGCATTTT.

In regard to this clone: The sample has other DNA sequences that encode this CDR3 too. The chain carries TRBV5-1 and TRBJ2-2, with a weak D call TRBD2 (6 bases). This CDR3 comprises 14 residues. Germline CDR1 and CDR2: SGHRS and YFSETQ. Trimming stripped 4 bases from V and 0 bases from J, with 7 bases between. In nucleotides, the CDR3 is TGCGCCAGCAGCCCGGGGGCGAACACCGGGGAGCTGTTTTTT. Its protein is CASSPGANTGELFF.

V is TRBV13 and J is TRBJ2-2, with a weak D call TRBD2 (5 bases). Germline V lookup: CDR1 PRHDT, CDR2 FYEKMQ (reference sequence). The V end lost 5 bases, the J end lost 4 bases, and 14 bases lay between the germline ends. The CDR3 is 15 amino acids. CDR3 nucleotide sequence: TGTGCCAGCAGCCCCGGACTGAGCGGCACCGGGGAGCTGTTTTTT. Translated: CASSPGLSGTGELFF.

The V gene is TRBV24-1, the J gene TRBJ2-1, with 8 bases fitting TRBD2. Germline values: CDR1 KGHDR, CDR2 SFDVKD. This CDR3 has 17 amino acids. Trimming took 2 bases from V and 4 from J; bases not matched to a gene: 9. The CDR3 reads CATSDSTGTRTYNEQFF. The DNA of the CDR3 is TGTGCCACCAGTGATTCGACCGGGACTAGGACTTACAATGAGCAGTTCTTC.

The chain uses TRBV11-2 and TRBJ1-1; TRBD1 is a possible D gene (5 bases). The germline V and J ends were trimmed by 5 bases and 2 bases, with 9 bases remaining between them. This CDR3 has 13 amino acids. Germline V lookup: CDR1 SGHAT, CDR2 FQNNGV. In nucleotides, the CDR3 is TGTGCCAGCAGCCAGGGCCCTAACACTGAAGCTTTCTTT. Amino acids: CASSQGPNTEAFF. The full variable domain, its missing parts supplied by reference TRBV11-2 and TRBJ1-1, is EAGVAQSPRYKIIEKRQSVAFWCNPISGHATLYWYQQILGQGPKLLIQFQNNGVVDDSQLPKDRFSAERLKGVDSTLKIQPAKLEDSAVYLCASSQGPNTEAFFGQGTRLTVV.

J is TRBJ2-7 and V is TRBV18, with a possible D match to TRBD1 (6 bases). Trimming pared 3 bases from V and 2 bases from J, leaving 14 bases between. This CDR3 has 15 amino acids. Germline-derived CDR1 and CDR2 are KGHSH and LQKENI. As DNA, the CDR3 is TGTGCCAGCTCACCCCCCCGGACAGTTACCTACGAGCAGTACTTC. The encoded protein is CASSPPRTVTYEQYF.

The chain joins TRBV5-1 to TRBJ2-5; 8 nucleotides agree with TRBD2. Looked up from germline, CDR1 is SGHRS and CDR2 is YFSETQ. This CDR3 contains 17 residues. V lost 3 bases to trimming and J lost 3 bases; unmatched junction nucleotides: 13. The CDR3 protein is CASSSSAGGSYEETQYF. Written as DNA, the CDR3 is TGCGCCAGCAGCTCGTCCGCGGGGGGCTCTTATGAAGAGACCCAGTACTTC.

J is TRBJ2-1 and V is TRBV6-5, with D tentatively TRBD2 (6 bases). The CDR3 loop spans 12 amino acids. Per the germline V gene, CDR1 is MNHEY and CDR2 is SVGAGI. Trimming cost V 9 bases and J 7 bases, with 13 bases left between them. The CDR3 loop reads CASQREVNEQFF. CDR3 coding DNA: TGTGCCAGTCAAAGGGAGGTTAATGAGCAGTTCTTC.

This clone was seen a few times. The chain uses TRBV9 and TRBJ2-5; D is undetermined. Per germline, CDR1 SGDLS and CDR2 YYNGEE. V was shortened by 0 bases and J by 1 base, with 7 bases between the two germline ends. CDR3 length: 14 amino acids. CDR3: CASSVDPGQETQYF. The CDR3 DNA reads as TGTGCCAGCAGCGTAGATCCAGGCCAAGAGACCCAGTACTTC.

The V and J genes are TRBV4-1 and TRBJ2-2; 7 bases agree with TRBD1. CDR1 and CDR2 (germline): MGHRA, YSYEKL. V lost 6 bases to trimming and J lost 0 bases; unmatched junction nucleotides: 7. The CDR3 runs to 16 residues. The CDR3 DNA follows: TGCGCCAGCAGTCATACAGGGGCAGCGAACACCGGGGAGCTGTTTTTT. Translation: CASSHTGAANTGELFF.